This TCR beta chain stems from a study of blood T cells in healthy people across ages. Combining a sample-barcoded 5' primer with a J-beta primer mix, a second PCR ran for roughly 6 to 12 cycles. Using its own MiXCR run on the 5' RACE reads, TCRdb lists one record per CDR3 protein. The table has hundreds of thousands of distinct CDR3 sequences, approximately 26% seen once; the top ten hold over 3.5%. V was pared by 1 base and J by 0 bases, with 10 bases between. This CDR3 has 16 residues. Germline CDR1 is SGHTA and CDR2 is FQGTGA. Per-sample yields of isolated PBMCs were at least 6 million. These sequences were also reported in another study, on T cells of mothers and their children.

The sample was blood. The clonotype was recovered from a boy aged 2 to 10 in good health. The V and J genes are TRBV7-3 and TRBJ2-1; D is possibly TRBD2 (5 bases). This CDR3 is CASSLRAVSSYNEQFF. CDR3 nucleotide sequence: TGTGCCAGCAGCTTAAGAGCGGTTAGCTCCTACAATGAGCAGTTCTTC.